The rows below give T cell receptor beta chains drawn from one sample of a study of PD-1 blockade in classical Hodgkin lymphoma. Assay used: immunoSEQ multiplex PCR; TCRdb lists only in-frame clones, some missing. The sample includes tens of thousands of clones, more than 75% of them seen just once. This sample comprised peripheral blood mononuclear cells (PBMCs), obtained before the second cycle of nivolumab. Source of these receptors: a human donor with classical Hodgkin lymphoma. Each CDR3 is given with its conserved first and last residue. Fields, in order: J gene, V gene, clone size, CDR3 protein. Rows may omit the clone size; those that give it use once, few, many or a size class.

TRBJ2-2 | TRBV7-9 | NA | CASSSLPRITSGPGELFF
TRBJ2-7 | TRBV5-6 | NA | CASSLVAVQEQYF
TRBJ1-2 | TRBV7-9 | few | CASSPGQLSYGYTF
TRBJ2-7 | TRBV5-1 | NA | CASSLDGGAEQYF
TRBJ2-1 | TRBV5-6 | NA | CASSPPGQVYNEQFF
TRBJ1-1 | TRBV5-1 | NA | CASSPLTGGTEAFF
TRBJ1-6 | TRBV28 | few | CASRPDPLSPLHF
TRBJ2-4 | TRBV7-2 | NA | CASSSSGGGIRNIQYF
TRBJ2-1 | TRBV5-1 | NA | CASSLVSVNEQFF
TRBJ1-1 | TRBV7-9 | NA | CASSFLGANTEAFF
TRBJ2-7 | TRBV7-9 | NA | CASSLGSYEQYF
TRBJ2-5 | TRBV5-1 | once | CASSAGLVEGMDQYF
TRBJ2-1 | TRBV7-9 | NA | CASSFSSGVNEQFF
TRBJ2-1 | TRBV5-1 | NA | CASSLQANEQFF
TRBJ2-7 | TRBV2 | NA | CASIWSAYPSYEQYF
TRBJ2-7 | TRBV6-6 | NA | CASSPPGDRYEQYF